One and the same sample provided the 20 T cell receptor beta chains below, sequenced in a study of cytomegalovirus exposure and HLA in healthy donors. PCR employed 60 Vbeta and 13 Jbeta primers. Method: immunoSEQ multiplex PCR; TCRdb's copy keeps in-frame clones and lacks some. The sample shows fewer than 200,000 clones, over 70% of them seen only once. Sample: PBMCs. Receptors originate from a woman aged 30 to 39 in good health and CMV-seronegative.

The rearrangement joins TRBV4-1 to TRBJ1-1; 7 bases align to TRBD1. The CDR3 sequence is 14 residues long. V lost 1 base and J lost 4; bases outside the gene matches: 3. Per the germline V gene, CDR1 is MGHRA and CDR2 is YSYEKL. CDR3 nucleotides: TGCGCCAGCAGCCAAGTAGGGACAGTCACTGAAGCTTTCTTT. Amino acids: CASSQVGTVTEAFF.

The chain joins TRBV6-5 to TRBJ1-2, with D perhaps matching TRBD1 (6 bases). Germline V gives CDR1 MNHEY, CDR2 SVGAGI. Trimming left V 6 bases short and J 3 bases short, with 17 bases between. The CDR3 runs 15 residues. Written as DNA, the CDR3 is TGTGCCAGCAGGAAACACAGGGACACCGACTATGGCTACACCTTC. Translating gives CASRKHRDTDYGYTF.

V usage is TRBV2 and J usage is TRBJ2-1; 13 bases agree with TRBD2. Germline V gene data show CDR1 as SNHLY and CDR2 as FYNNEI. The CDR3 is 13 amino acids. J lost 5 bases, V lost 9 bases, and 1 base had no gene match. CDR3 residues: CARGTSGNNEQFF. DNA for the CDR3: TGTGCCAGAGGGACTAGCGGGAACAATGAGCAGTTCTTC.

CDR3 DNA sequence: TGTGCCAGCAGCTTAACCCACCCCGGGACAGCGAACACCGGGGAGCTGTTTTTT. Its translation is CASSLTHPGTANTGELFF. The rearrangement uses TRBV11-1 and TRBJ2-2; 7 bases line up with TRBD1. Per the germline V gene, CDR1 is SGHAT and CDR2 is FQDESV (reference sequence). The CDR3 consists of 18 residues. V shed 2 bases, J shed 0 bases, and the junction held 9 bases outside the gene matches.

Remarks on this clone: The junction and the germline gene differ at one end; a read error may be behind it. The V and J genes are TRBV7-9 and TRBJ2-7; TRBD2 matches at 11 bases. Germline V CDR1 and CDR2: SEHNR, FQNEAQ (reference sequence). The CDR3 runs to 12 residues. CDR3 coding DNA: TGTTCCAGCACTAGCGGGAGCAACGAGCAGTACTTC. Translating it yields CSSTSGSNEQYF. Full variable domain (missing parts from reference TRBV7-9 and TRBJ2-7): DTGVSQNPRHKITKRGQNVTFRCDPISEHNRLYWYRQTLGQGPEFLTYFQNEAQLEKSRLLSDRFSAERPKGSFSTLEIQRTEQGDSAMYLCSSTSGSNEQYFGPGTRLTVT.

CDR3 sequence (DNA): TGTGCCAGTAGTATAGGAACCATCTACCGCAATCAGCCCCAGCATTTT. It codes for CASSIGTIYRNQPQHF. V is TRBV19 and J is TRBJ1-5, with unresolved D. The CDR3 covers 16 residues. The V and J ends lost 1 base and 2 bases respectively, with 12 bases between them. Germline V gene lookup returns CDR1 LNHDA and CDR2 SQIVND (reference sequence).

This chain links TRBV19 with TRBJ2-1, with D hard to call. This CDR3 is 12 amino acids long. V was trimmed by 3 bases and J by 7 bases, leaving 7 bases between them. Germline CDR1 LNHDA, CDR2 SQIVND (reference sequence). The CDR3 here is CASSIRWNEQFF. Here the CDR3 DNA reads TGTGCCAGTAGTATTCGGTGGAATGAGCAGTTCTTC.

The rearrangement joins TRBV27 to TRBJ1-2; possible D gene TRBD1, 6 bases. The CDR3 contains 18 residues. Germline CDR1 and CDR2: MNHEY and SMNVEV (reference sequence). V was clipped by 0 bases and J by 1 base, with 18 bases between them. The CDR3 reads CASSLSGASDSVNYGYTF. The CDR3 bases are TGTGCCAGCAGTTTATCGGGGGCCTCCGACAGCGTTAACTATGGCTACACCTTC.

This chain uses TRBV7-9 with TRBJ2-2; the D gene is possibly TRBD1 (6 bases). The germline V gene encodes CDR1 SEHNR and CDR2 FQNEAQ (reference sequence). V lost 0 bases to trimming and J lost 5 bases, with 7 bases between them. The CDR3 is made up of 14 amino acids. The CDR3 sequence: CASSLATGTGELFF. The CDR3 bases are TGTGCCAGCAGCTTAGCAACAGGGACCGGGGAGCTGTTTTTT.

J is TRBJ2-1 and V is TRBV7-9; TRBD2 matches at 7 bases. The CDR3 is made up of 13 amino acids. With 6 bases clipped from V and 6 bases from J, the junction kept 5 bases outside the gene matches. Germline V gene sequence: CDR1 SEHNR, CDR2 FQNEAQ (reference sequence). The CDR3 spells CASRLTGGNEQFF. The CDR3 DNA follows: TGTGCCAGCAGGCTGACGGGGGGCAATGAGCAGTTCTTC. Combining the CDR3 with reference TRBV7-9 and TRBJ2-1 gives the whole variable domain DTGVSQNPRHKITKRGQNVTFRCDPISEHNRLYWYRQTLGQGPEFLTYFQNEAQLEKSRLLSDRFSAERPKGSFSTLEIQRTEQGDSAMYLCASRLTGGNEQFFGPGTRLTVL.

This clone was detected only once. This rearrangement joins TRBV7-2 to TRBJ1-2; D remains ambiguous. Germline CDR1 and CDR2: SGHTA and FQGNSA. Deletions cut 1 base from V and 0 bases from J, with 3 bases between. The CDR3 has 13 residues. This CDR3 is CASSLVANYGYTF. CDR3 bases: TGTGCCAGCAGCTTAGTAGCTAACTATGGCTACACCTTC.

To note about this clone: Other nucleotide sequences from this sample produce the same CDR3. The V and J genes are TRBV18 and TRBJ2-7; perhaps TRBD2 as D (6 bases). V was pared by 2 bases and J by 1 base, with 6 bases between. This CDR3 contains 13 residues. The germline V gene has CDR1 KGHSH and CDR2 LQKENI. CDR3 DNA sequence: TGTGCCAGCTCACCAGGACTATCCTACGAGCAGTACTTC. Translating gives CASSPGLSYEQYF.

The chain combines TRBV5-4 with TRBJ2-5, with 7 bases matching TRBD1. CDR1 and CDR2 (germline): SGHNT, YYREEE (reference sequence). The CDR3 extends over 14 amino acids. The V and J ends lost 4 bases and 1 base, in that order; junction bases with no gene match: 4. CDR3 loop: CASSKTGTQETQYF. The CDR3 DNA sequence: TGTGCCAGCAGCAAGACAGGGACCCAAGAGACCCAGTACTTC. Using reference TRBV5-4 and TRBJ2-5 for the parts outside the CDR3, the full variable domain is ETGVTQSPTHLIKTRGQQVTLRCSSQSGHNTVSWYQQALGQGPQFIFQYYREEENGRGNFPPRFSGLQFPNYSSELNVNALELDDSALYLCASSKTGTQETQYFGPGTRLLVL.

The table lists this clone with a few counts. The chain recombines TRBV7-9 with TRBJ1-3; D unresolved. CDR1 is SEHNR and CDR2 is FQNEAQ in the germline V gene (reference sequence). The ends were cut back, 8 bases at V and 3 bases at J, with 14 bases in the middle. The CDR3 runs 14 residues. DNA for the CDR3: TGTGCCAGCTTAAGTGAAGCCTTTGGAAACACCATATATTTT. Its protein is CASLSEAFGNTIYF.

This chain connects TRBV7-8 to TRBJ2-5; D ambiguous. The J call is uncertain, as TRBJ2-7 better fits the DNA end. The CDR3 contains 11 residues. The germline CDR1 and CDR2 sequences are SGHVS and FQNEAQ. The CDR3: CASSAFYEQYF. As DNA, the CDR3 is TGTGCCAGCAGCGCGTTCTACGAGCAGTACTTC.

The V call is TRBV29-1, the J call TRBJ1-4, with no clear D. CDR3 size: 13 residues. Germline CDR1 SQVTM, CDR2 ANQGSEA. Trimming pared 0 bases from V and 3 bases from J, leaving 5 bases between. CDR3 in amino acids: CSVEEGANEKLFF. The CDR3 region has the DNA TGCAGCGTTGAAGAGGGAGCTAATGAAAAACTGTTTTTT.

The rearrangement links TRBV2 to TRBJ2-1, with 8 bases aligning to TRBD1. Trimming removed 6 bases from V and 7 bases from J; junction bases left unmatched: 8. The CDR3 extends over 14 amino acids. Looked up from germline, CDR1 is SNHLY and CDR2 is FYNNEI. In DNA, the CDR3 is TGTGCCAGCAGGTCAGGGGGCCGCTCTAATGAGCAGTTCTTC. As protein: CASRSGGRSNEQFF. Drawing the rest from reference TRBV2 and TRBJ2-1, the complete variable domain is EPEVTQTPSHQVTQMGQEVILRCVPISNHLYFYWYRQILGQKVEFLVSFYNNEISEKSEIFDDQFSVERPDGSNFTLKIRSTKLEDSAMYFCASRSGGRSNEQFFGPGTRLTVL.

This clone was seen more than once but under ten times. The chain combines TRBV7-8 with TRBJ2-7; D remains unclear. The V end was cut by 5 bases, the J end by 4 bases, with 9 bases between. The germline V gene encodes CDR1 SGHVS and CDR2 FQNEAQ. This CDR3 has 12 amino acids. The CDR3 protein is CASSDVRYEQYF. The CDR3 nucleotides read TGTGCCAGCAGCGACGTGCGGTACGAGCAGTACTTC.

The V gene is TRBV5-1, the J gene TRBJ2-3, with D perhaps matching TRBD1 (6 bases). The CDR3 is 14 residues long. CDR1 is SGHRS and CDR2 is YFSETQ in the germline V gene. The V and J ends lost 4 bases and 2 bases respectively, with 11 bases between them. The CDR3, as DNA: TGCGCCAGCAGCCTGACAGGCTACACAGATACGCAGTATTTT. This encodes CASSLTGYTDTQYF.

Turning to this clone: A junction end diverges from the germline sequence, so it may reflect a read error. CDR3 amino acids: CASSLVLGFGDTIYF. CDR3 nucleotide sequence: TGTGCCAGCAGCTTAGTGTTAGGATTTGGAGACACCATATATTTT. The chain combines TRBV7-9 with TRBJ1-3; D unresolved. CDR3 length: 15 amino acids. Germline V CDR1 and CDR2: SEHNR, FQNEAQ (reference sequence).